This T cell receptor (beta chain) was recovered during a study of T-cell reconstitution after alpha-beta-depleted transplantation in children. Preparation of the TCRbeta library used unique molecular identifiers. TCRdb re-called the PCR reads with MiXCR, one entry per CDR3 protein. The sample lists some 220,000 distinct CDR3 sequences, approximately 9.5% occurring once. Trimming pared 1 base from V and 7 bases from J, leaving 8 bases between. Germline CDR1 is SGHDT and CDR2 is YYEEEE. The CDR3 has 12 amino acids. This receptor was obtained from a human donor who donated a stem cell graft to a child with acute lymphoblastic leukemia. The sequencing used PBMCs from the stem cell graft donor, collected from the stem cell graft. The rearrangement uses TRBV5-6 and TRBJ1-2; D gene unclear. The CDR3 coding sequence is TGTGCCAGCAGCTTGCGGGTTAGTGGCTACACCTTC. It is translated as CASSLRVSGYTF.